One and the same sample provided the 4 T cell receptor beta chains below, sequenced in a study of T cell repertoires in cytomegalovirus infection. TCRdb processed the reads anew with MiXCR; each CDR3 protein has one entry. The table lists 170,000 or so distinct CDR3 sequences, 17% of them singletons. Sequencing used CD8+ T cells from PBMCs. The receptors originated from a human donor in good health (CMV status not recorded). Some clones in this sample may be carry-over from other donors' samples.

The V and J genes are TRBV28 and TRBJ1-1; the D is unclear. Trimming took 5 bases from V and 0 from J, leaving 10 bases between them. There are 14 residues in the CDR3. The germline gives CDR1 MDHEN, CDR2 SYDVKM. Here the CDR3 DNA reads TGTGCCAGCAGTCCTCTGACGGTGAACACTGAAGCTTTCTTT. Amino acid sequence: CASSPLTVNTEAFF.

This clonotype has more than one count but fewer than ten. The gene calls are TRBV14 and TRBJ2-1; 8 bases map to TRBD1. This CDR3 has 15 residues. The trim removed 0 bases at V and 9 bases at J, leaving 7 bases unmatched. Germline lookup yields CDR1 SGHDN and CDR2 FVKESK. CDR3 protein: CASSQEGRGPIEQFF. As DNA, the CDR3 is TGTGCCAGCAGCCAAGAGGGCAGGGGGCCTATTGAGCAGTTCTTC.

The gene calls are TRBV19 and TRBJ2-1; D might be TRBD1 (5 bases). The germline CDR1 and CDR2 sequences are LNHDA and SQIVND (reference sequence). CDR3 length equals 14 residues. With 3 bases removed from V and 3 bases from J, the gap between germline ends came to 9 bases. The CDR3 is CASSMKGFYNEQFF. CDR3 DNA sequence: TGTGCCAGTAGTATGAAGGGGTTCTACAATGAGCAGTTCTTC.

The rearrangement links TRBV7-6 to TRBJ2-7; TRBD1 aligns across 8 bases. This CDR3 is built from 15 residues. Germline loops: CDR1 SGHVS, CDR2 FNYEAQ. V lost 2 bases and J lost 3; bases outside the gene matches: 6. The CDR3 is CASSLRGTGVYEQYF. Here the CDR3 DNA reads TGTGCCAGCAGCTTAAGAGGGACAGGAGTCTACGAGCAGTACTTC.